A selection of T cell receptor beta chains follows, all from one sample in a study of T-cell reconstitution after alpha-beta-depleted transplantation in children. TCRdb re-called the PCR reads through MiXCR, storing one row per CDR3 protein. The sample contains 90,000 to 100,000 distinct CDR3 sequences, about 22% of which appear only once. The specimen comprised PBMCs, sampled before TCRalphabeta/CD19-depleted stem cell transplant. Every receptor here comes from a boy aged 2 to 10 with acute lymphoblastic leukemia, due to receive a stem cell transplant. The CDR3 runs from the conserved cysteine through the conserved F or W. Each record gives: V gene, clone size, J gene, D gene, CDR3 protein, CDR3 DNA. D genes are given only for firm matches. The listing skips clone size in some rows; elsewhere it reads once, few, many or a size class.

>TRBV7-2|-|TRBJ2-5|-
CASSPLGRETQYF
TGTGCCAGCAGCCCCTTGGGCAGAGAGACCCAGTACTTC
>TRBV20-1|few|TRBJ1-4|TRBD1
CSARGQTTNEKLFF
TGCAGTGCTAGGGGACAGACAACTAATGAAAAACTGTTTTTT
>TRBV20-1|-|TRBJ2-7|TRBD2
CSAVGTLNRRLAESYEQYF
TGCAGTGCGGTGGGCACCCTAAATCGAAGACTAGCGGAGAGCTACGAGCAGTACTTC
>TRBV12-3/TRBV12-4|many|TRBJ1-5|-
CASRRGSDGNQPQHF
TGTGCCAGCAGGAGAGGTTCGGACGGCAATCAGCCCCAGCATTTT
>TRBV3-1|few|TRBJ2-1|-
CASSPHSSYNEQFF
TGTGCCAGCAGCCCGCATTCATCCTACAATGAGCAGTTCTTC
>TRBV3-1|few|TRBJ2-5|-
CASSQNRGQLTETQYF
TGTGCCAGCAGCCAAAACCGGGGACAACTCACAGAGACCCAGTACTTC
>TRBV4-2|few|TRBJ1-2|-
CASSEAYGYTF
TGTGCCAGCAGCGAAGCGTATGGCTACACCTTC
>TRBV6-2/TRBV6-3|few|TRBJ2-3|-
CASSSNTDTQYF
TGTGCCAGCAGTTCGAACACAGATACGCAGTATTTT
>TRBV7-8|-|TRBJ2-3|TRBD2
CASSFNSGSSTDTQYF
TGTGCCAGCAGCTTTAATAGCGGGTCGAGCACAGATACGCAGTATTTT
>TRBV7-9|many|TRBJ2-7|-
CASSRSQQGHEQYF
TGTGCCAGCAGCCGAAGCCAACAGGGTCACGAGCAGTACTTC
>TRBV28|-|TRBJ2-1|TRBD1
CASSMDRGTYNEQFF
TGTGCCAGCAGTATGGACAGGGGAACCTACAATGAGCAGTTCTTC
>TRBV5-1|few|TRBJ2-1|TRBD2
CASSPQPTGGNEQFF
TGCGCCAGCAGCCCACAACCCACCGGGGGGAATGAGCAGTTCTTC
>TRBV10-3|few|TRBJ1-2|TRBD1
CAISDGQVYGYTF
TGTGCCATCAGTGACGGACAGGTTTATGGCTACACCTTC
>TRBV2|many|TRBJ2-3|TRBD2
CASKRREARTDTQYF
TGTGCCAGCAAAAGGCGGGAGGCGCGCACAGATACGCAGTATTTT
>TRBV27|-|TRBJ2-2|-
CASSPRDFTGNTGELFF
TGTGCCAGCAGTCCCCGGGACTTTACCGGGAACACCGGGGAGCTGTTTTTT
>TRBV7-9|-|TRBJ2-1|TRBD1
CASSFELGQGRNEQFF
TGTGCCAGCAGCTTCGAACTGGGACAGGGGAGAAATGAGCAGTTCTTC
>TRBV5-1|-|TRBJ1-2|-
CASRPTVQDGYTF
TGCGCCAGCAGACCGACAGTGCAAGATGGCTACACCTTC
>TRBV7-8|-|TRBJ2-5|-
CASSFSGGRQETQYF
TGTGCCAGCAGCTTTAGCGGAGGACGCCAAGAGACCCAGTACTTC
>TRBV11-2|few|TRBJ2-3|-
CASSLLLANTDTQYF
TGTGCCAGCAGCTTACTACTAGCAAACACAGATACGCAGTATTTT
>TRBV7-2|-|TRBJ1-6|-
CASSFTGTSPLHF
TGTGCCAGCAGCTTTACAGGGACTTCACCCCTCCACTTT
>TRBV6-2/TRBV6-3|few|TRBJ2-7|-
CATGAVEQYF
TGTGCCACAGGGGCCGTCGAGCAGTACTTC
>TRBV7-3|few|TRBJ2-7|-
CASSRLQGSSYEQYF
TGTGCCAGCAGCCGATTGCAGGGGAGCTCCTACGAGCAGTACTTC
>TRBV4-2|-|TRBJ2-1|-
CASSPRPGLSSYNEQFF
TGTGCCAGCAGCCCGCGTCCAGGACTAAGCTCCTACAATGAGCAGTTCTTC
>TRBV10-3|many|TRBJ1-2|-
CAISDRDGGYTF
TGTGCCATCAGTGACAGGGACGGTGGCTACACCTTC
>TRBV7-3|-|TRBJ2-2|-
CASSLIFGELFF
TGTGCCAGCAGCTTAATTTTTGGGGAGCTGTTTTTT
>TRBV12-3/TRBV12-4|few|TRBJ1-2|-
CASSLRTGGYTF
TGTGCCAGCAGTTTACGGACGGGGGGCTACACCTTC
>TRBV20-1|few|TRBJ1-4|-
CSAGDNHNEKLFF
TGCAGTGCAGGGGACAACCACAATGAAAAACTGTTTTTT
>TRBV20-1|-|TRBJ1-1|TRBD1
CSARAPSAGGPTEAFF
TGCAGTGCTAGAGCTCCTTCAGCAGGGGGCCCGACAGAAGCTTTCTTT
>TRBV27|-|TRBJ2-7|-
CASSRVFLNEQYF
TGTGCCAGCAGTAGAGTGTTTCTGAACGAGCAGTACTTC
>TRBV20-1|-|TRBJ1-4|TRBD1
CSAIGQGNEKLFF
TGCAGTGCTATAGGACAGGGGAATGAAAAACTGTTTTTT
>TRBV20-1|few|TRBJ2-1|TRBD2
CSARASGSNNEQFF
TGCAGTGCTCGTGCTAGCGGGAGTAATAATGAGCAGTTCTTC
>TRBV27|few|TRBJ2-7|-
CASSLGSAGNEQYF
TGTGCCAGCAGTTTGGGCTCGGCGGGGAACGAGCAGTACTTC
>TRBV12-3/TRBV12-4|-|TRBJ2-3|-
CASSFSLGISDTQYF
TGTGCCAGCAGTTTTTCCCTAGGGATATCAGATACGCAGTATTTT
>TRBV6-1|many|TRBJ2-7|TRBD1
CASSGQGTYEQYF
TGTGCCAGCAGCGGACAGGGGACATACGAGCAGTACTTC
>TRBV4-1|-|TRBJ2-1|-
CASSQDHSVEQFF
TGCGCCAGCAGCCAAGATCACTCGGTGGAGCAGTTCTTC
>TRBV15|-|TRBJ2-1|-
CATSRLQFF
TGTGCCACCAGCAGGCTGCAGTTCTTC
>TRBV20-1|-|TRBJ1-5|-
CSASVGGLDQPQHF
TGCAGTGCTAGTGTCGGGGGCTTAGATCAGCCCCAGCATTTT
>TRBV4-1|few|TRBJ2-1|TRBD2
CASSQETTQLAEDNEQFF
TGCGCCAGCAGCCAAGAAACTACGCAACTAGCGGAAGACAATGAGCAGTTCTTC
>TRBV2|-|TRBJ2-4|TRBD1
CASSEITGGSGIQYF
TGTGCCAGCAGTGAGATAACAGGGGGCTCTGGCATTCAGTACTTC
>TRBV4-2|-|TRBJ2-1|-
CASSPGPGEQFF
TGTGCCAGCAGCCCCGGGCCGGGGGAGCAGTTCTTC
>TRBV20-1|-|TRBJ1-5|-
CSADPEGAVQPQHF
TGCAGTGCAGACCCGGAAGGGGCTGTCCAGCCCCAGCATTTT
>TRBV6-4|many|TRBJ2-3|TRBD2
CASSETSGGPDTQYF
TGTGCCAGCAGCGAAACTAGCGGAGGGCCAGATACGCAGTATTTT
>TRBV7-8|once|TRBJ1-3|TRBD1
CASSSLRSGLDRDRNTIYF
TGTGCCAGCAGCTCCCTTCGTTCGGGTCTGGACAGGGATCGGAACACCATATATTTT
>TRBV20-1|-|TRBJ1-1|TRBD1
CSASRRGQGAQTEAFF
TGCAGTGCTAGTCGGAGAGGACAGGGGGCGCAAACTGAAGCTTTCTTT
>TRBV27|few|TRBJ1-4|-
CASSWGGATNEKLFF
TGTGCCAGCAGTTGGGGGGGAGCCACTAATGAAAAACTGTTTTTT
>TRBV12-3/TRBV12-4|many|TRBJ1-1|-
CASSLGGLPNTEAFF
TGTGCCAGCAGTCTGGGGGGCTTGCCGAACACTGAAGCTTTCTTT
>TRBV11-2|-|TRBJ2-3|TRBD2
CASSLSGSATQYF
TGTGCCAGCAGCTTAAGCGGGAGTGCTACGCAGTATTTT
>TRBV28|-|TRBJ2-3|TRBD1
CASSLGRGRPGADTQYF
TGTGCCAGCAGTTTAGGCAGGGGGCGCCCCGGGGCAGATACGCAGTATTTT
>TRBV28|medium-sized|TRBJ2-1|TRBD2
CASRGTSGANEQFF
TGTGCCAGCAGAGGGACTAGCGGAGCTAATGAGCAGTTCTTC
>TRBV5-1|few|TRBJ2-1|-
CASSLSSLALKQFF
TGCGCCAGCAGCTTATCTAGTCTAGCGCTAAAGCAGTTCTTC
>TRBV20-1|few|TRBJ2-7|TRBD2
CSARAQTGTSGRVSYEQYF
TGCAGTGCTAGAGCTCAGACCGGGACTAGCGGGAGAGTTAGCTACGAGCAGTACTTC
>TRBV12-3/TRBV12-4|-|TRBJ2-7|-
CASSFLRFEQYF
TGTGCCAGCAGTTTCCTCCGCTTTGAGCAGTACTTC
>TRBV20-1|few|TRBJ1-5|-
CSARGQKSQPQHF
TGCAGTGCTAGGGGTCAGAAAAGTCAGCCCCAGCATTTT
>TRBV18|-|TRBJ1-4|-
CASSPNVRDGEKLFF
TGTGCCAGCTCACCTAATGTCAGGGACGGTGAAAAACTGTTTTTT
>TRBV7-7|-|TRBJ2-4|-
CASSLEVYGIQYF
TGTGCCAGCAGCTTAGAGGTGTACGGCATTCAGTACTTC
>TRBV6-2/TRBV6-3|few|TRBJ2-2|-
CASKTTNTGELFF
TGTGCCAGCAAGACTACGAACACCGGGGAGCTGTTTTTT
>TRBV6-4|few|TRBJ2-3|TRBD2
CASSDRAGGTDTQYF
TGTGCCAGCAGTGACAGGGCGGGAGGCACAGATACGCAGTATTTT
>TRBV9|many|TRBJ2-1|-
CASSVFGNEQFF
TGTGCCAGCAGCGTATTCGGGAATGAGCAGTTCTTC
>TRBV7-9|-|TRBJ2-1|-
CASSTSIAYNEQFF
TGTGCCAGCAGCACAAGTATCGCCTACAATGAGCAGTTCTTC